The rows below give T cell receptor beta chains drawn from one sample of a study of read filtering for tumor transcriptome and immune sequencing. TCRdb processed the reads anew with MiXCR; each CDR3 protein has one entry. The sample includes some 130,000 distinct CDR3 sequences, approximately 13% seen only once; the top ten take just under 8.5%. The sequencing input was a population of CD138-negative cells sorted from bone marrow. The receptors here all came from a donor at least 40 years old with multiple myeloma. Each CDR3 is given with its conserved first and last residue. The D gene is left open where the match is weak. A clone size is listed for some rows: how often the clone was seen (once, few, many), or a class if it is expanded.

clone size	J gene	V gene	D gene	CDR3 protein	CDR3 DNA
.	TRBJ2-5	TRBV6-2/TRBV6-3	TRBD2	CASSYSGTEDTQYF	TGTGCCAGCAGTTACAGCGGGACCGAAGATACCCAGTACTTC
many	TRBJ1-4	TRBV20-1	TRBD1	CSAFGQAQPNEKLFF	TGCAGTGCTTTCGGACAGGCGCAGCCCAATGAAAAACTGTTTTTT
few	TRBJ2-3	TRBV5-1	TRBD1	CASSHGTGGIDTQYF	TGCGCCAGCAGCCACGGGACAGGGGGCATAGATACGCAGTATTTT
many	TRBJ2-7	TRBV11-2	.	CASSLESHWEQYF	TGTGCCAGCAGCTTAGAAAGCCATTGGGAGCAGTACTTC
many	TRBJ1-1	TRBV7-9	TRBD1	CASSVGQGRMAFF	TGTGCCAGCAGCGTGGGACAGGGAAGAATGGCTTTCTTT
many	TRBJ2-5	TRBV5-5	.	CASSPWGAPQETQYF	TGTGCCAGCAGCCCTTGGGGGGCCCCCCAAGAGACCCAGTACTTC
many	TRBJ2-2	TRBV20-1	.	CSARDSGTAGELFF	TGCAGTGCTAGGGACAGCGGGACGGCCGGGGAGCTGTTTTTT
many	TRBJ2-6	TRBV6-5	.	CASSPHRAGLSGANVLTF	TGTGCCAGCAGTCCTCACAGGGCTGGTCTATCGGGGGCCAACGTCCTGACTTTC
many	TRBJ1-1	TRBV29-1	TRBD1	CSVWDRGFPTEAFF	TGCAGCGTCTGGGACAGGGGATTCCCCACTGAAGCTTTCTTT
many	TRBJ2-7	TRBV19	TRBD1	CASSIGDRGFEQYF	TGTGCCAGTAGTATCGGGGACAGGGGGTTCGAGCAGTACTTC
many	TRBJ1-1	TRBV30	.	CAWSEGQLNTEAFF	TGTGCCTGGAGTGAAGGACAGCTGAACACTGAAGCTTTCTTT
many	TRBJ2-1	TRBV12-3/TRBV12-4	.	CASTDHRDEQFF	TGTGCCAGCACCGACCACAGGGATGAGCAGTTCTTC
many	TRBJ2-1	TRBV20-1	TRBD1	CSARVDRVVNEQFF	TGCAGTGCTAGAGTGGACAGGGTAGTCAATGAGCAGTTCTTC
.	TRBJ2-7	TRBV6-2/TRBV6-3	.	CASGYSRLGSYEQYF	TGTGCCAGCGGTTACTCCCGGCTAGGGAGCTACGAGCAGTACTTC
few	TRBJ2-2	TRBV3-1	.	CASSQGRRSGELFF	TGTGCCAGCAGCCAAGGACGGAGGTCCGGGGAGCTGTTTTTT
many	TRBJ2-1	TRBV10-3	TRBD2	CAISGTSGAYNEQFF	TGTGCCATCAGTGGGACTAGCGGGGCATACAATGAGCAGTTCTTC
many	TRBJ2-1	TRBV28	.	CASRAFGVAYNEQFF	TGTGCCAGCAGGGCTTTCGGGGTGGCCTACAATGAGCAGTTCTTC
many	TRBJ1-2	TRBV4-3	TRBD1	CASSQGQATNYGYTF	TGCGCCAGCAGCCAGGGACAGGCCACCAACTATGGCTACACCTTC
.	TRBJ1-1	TRBV29-1	.	CSVVGGLDTEAFF	TGCAGCGTTGTAGGGGGGCTGGACACTGAAGCTTTCTTT
many	TRBJ2-7	TRBV6-2/TRBV6-3	.	CASSLQVTYEQYF	TGTGCCAGCAGTCTACAGGTCACCTACGAGCAGTACTTC
many	TRBJ2-3	TRBV6-4	TRBD2	CASAGLAGLNSSTDTQYF	TGTGCCAGCGCCGGACTAGCGGGCCTTAATTCTAGCACAGATACGCAGTATTTT
.	TRBJ2-1	TRBV12-3/TRBV12-4	TRBD2	CASSLGRRAGVGEQFF	TGTGCCAGCAGTTTGGGACGGCGAGCGGGAGTGGGTGAGCAGTTCTTC
many	TRBJ2-7	TRBV6-6	.	CASSYSRGSYEQYF	TGTGCCAGCAGTTACTCGAGGGGCTCCTACGAGCAGTACTTC
many	TRBJ2-1	TRBV4-1	TRBD2	CASSRAGLGYNEQFF	TGCGCCAGCAGCCGAGCGGGACTAGGCTACAATGAGCAGTTCTTC
many	TRBJ2-1	TRBV12-3/TRBV12-4	TRBD2	CASSRTSGRAYNEQFF	TGTGCCAGCAGTCGGACTAGCGGGAGGGCTTACAATGAGCAGTTCTTC
many	TRBJ2-7	TRBV6-2/TRBV6-3	TRBD2	CASSYGRTSGVISSYEQYF	TGTGCCAGCAGTTACGGGAGGACTAGCGGGGTGATAAGCTCCTACGAGCAGTACTTC
many	TRBJ2-5	TRBV9	.	CASSGRQAQETQYF	TGTGCCAGCAGCGGCCGACAGGCGCAAGAGACCCAGTACTTC
many	TRBJ2-2	TRBV5-6	TRBD2	CASSLDGSGISLTGELFF	TGTGCCAGCAGCTTGGATGGTAGCGGGATCTCGTTGACCGGGGAGCTGTTTTTT
many	TRBJ1-2	TRBV12-3/TRBV12-4	.	CASSLSGVDYGYTF	TGTGCCAGCAGTTTATCAGGGGTGGACTATGGCTACACCTTC
many	TRBJ2-7	TRBV11-1	.	CASSSVDYEQYF	TGTGCCAGCAGCTCCGTGGATTACGAGCAGTACTTC
many	TRBJ2-3	TRBV9	TRBD2	CASSTVGLAVLPDTQYF	TGTGCCAGCAGCACAGTAGGCCTAGCGGTCCTTCCGGATACGCAGTATTTT
many	TRBJ2-1	TRBV24-1	.	CATSEGPGPGYNEQFF	TGTGCCACCAGTGAAGGTCCGGGGCCGGGTTACAATGAGCAGTTCTTC
many	TRBJ2-7	TRBV2	TRBD2	CASSDPRASGRKYEQYF	TGTGCCAGCAGCGATCCGAGAGCTAGCGGGAGGAAATACGAGCAGTACTTC
.	TRBJ2-7	TRBV23-1	.	CASGQPRTPVGLGEQYF	TGCGCCAGCGGTCAACCAAGGACTCCCGTGGGGCTGGGGGAGCAGTACTTC
many	TRBJ2-7	TRBV19	TRBD1	CASSIERGPGYEQYF	TGTGCCAGTAGTATAGAAAGGGGGCCAGGCTACGAGCAGTACTTC
many	TRBJ1-3	TRBV9	.	CASSVGLGQNFAIYF	TGTGCCAGCAGCGTAGGGTTGGGGCAGAATTTCGCCATATATTTT
many	TRBJ1-1	TRBV9	.	CASSVVEGSTEAFF	TGTGCCAGCAGCGTAGTAGAAGGGAGCACTGAAGCTTTCTTT
many	TRBJ2-7	TRBV5-1	.	CASSLSQGIYEQYF	TGCGCCAGCAGCTTGTCGCAGGGCATCTACGAGCAGTACTTC
.	TRBJ2-5	TRBV29-1	TRBD1	CSVRLDRVTETQYF	TGCAGCGTTCGTCTGGACAGGGTTACTGAGACCCAGTACTTC
many	TRBJ2-3	TRBV27	TRBD1	CASSSDRWTDTQYF	TGTGCCAGCAGTTCGGACAGGTGGACAGATACGCAGTATTTT
many	TRBJ2-3	TRBV29-1	.	CSVISPADTQYF	TGCAGCGTGATTTCTCCGGCAGATACGCAGTATTTT
many	TRBJ2-1	TRBV6-2/TRBV6-3	TRBD2	CASSYLSGRVGEQFF	TGTGCCAGCAGTTACCTTAGCGGGAGGGTTGGAGAGCAGTTCTTC
many	TRBJ2-2	TRBV10-1	.	CASRRAANTGELFF	TGCGCCAGCAGACGAGCGGCGAACACCGGGGAGCTGTTTTTT
many	TRBJ2-5	TRBV18	.	CASSPTWKETQYF	TGTGCCAGCTCACCAACTTGGAAAGAGACCCAGTACTTC
many	TRBJ2-6	TRBV6-5	.	CASTGSGANVLTF	TGTGCCAGCACCGGGTCGGGGGCCAACGTCCTGACTTTC